Following are 15 T cell receptor beta chains from one sample sequenced in a study of blood T cells in healthy people across ages. Alongside a J-beta primer mix, a sample-barcoded 5' primer served in a second PCR lasting roughly 7 to 11 cycles. TCRdb analysed the 5' RACE reads with MiXCR anew, one entry per CDR3 protein. The table includes under 850,000 distinct CDR3 sequences, 36% detected once. The sample consisted of blood. The source of these receptors is a man younger than 35 in good health.

This chain connects TRBV10-3 to TRBJ2-1; D remains ambiguous. Germline V lookup: CDR1 ENHRY, CDR2 SYGVKD. V was clipped by 4 bases and J by 0 bases, with 10 bases between them. This CDR3 has 15 residues. CDR3 sequence: CAISVIQSSYNEQFF. The CDR3 DNA reads TGTGCCATCAGTGTCATCCAGAGCTCCTACAATGAGCAGTTCTTC.

CDR3: CASSLGTTGTWNMQYF. CDR3 bases: TGTGCCAGCAGTTTAGGGACAACGGGAACCTGGAATATGCAGTATTTT. The chain carries TRBV12-3 or TRBV12-4 and TRBJ2-3; the D gene could be TRBD1 or TRBD2 (5 bases each). Trimming shortened V by 1 base and J by 11 bases, and 22 bases separated the two germline ends. The CDR3 spans 16 residues.

This clonotype was detected ten times or more. This chain uses TRBV10-3 with TRBJ2-6; 8 bases fit TRBD1. This CDR3 has 16 amino acids. The V and J ends lost 5 bases and 3 bases, in that order; junction bases with no gene match: 6. Germline CDR1 ENHRY, CDR2 SYGVKD. The CDR3 loop reads CAISIRQGHGANVLTF. CDR3 bases: TGTGCCATCAGTATAAGACAGGGGCATGGGGCCAACGTCCTGACTTTC.

This clonotype has more than one count but fewer than ten. The genes are TRBV2 and TRBJ2-5, with 13 nucleotides matching TRBD2. The V segment lost 1 base and the J segment 4 bases; nucleotides outside the gene matches: 0. This CDR3 spans 15 amino acids. Per germline, CDR1 SNHLY and CDR2 FYNNEI. Here the CDR3 reads CASSEGTSGGETQYF. Here the CDR3 DNA reads TGTGCCAGCAGTGAAGGGACTAGCGGGGGAGAGACCCAGTACTTC.

J is TRBJ1-6 and V is TRBV20-1; no clear D. The CDR3 is 16 amino acids. V was pared by 1 base and J by 7 bases, with 17 bases between. In germline, CDR1 is DFQATT, CDR2 SNEGSKA (reference sequence). The CDR3: CSARGAGVILNSPLHF. Written as DNA, the CDR3 is TGCAGTGCTAGAGGAGCCGGGGTAATCCTAAATTCACCCCTCCACTTT.

Comments on this clonotype: A read error is possible here, since a much larger clone lies one base away. The genes are TRBV7-2 and TRBJ2-1, with D uncertain. V lost 7 bases and J lost 4, with 14 bases in between. Germline CDR1 SGHTA, CDR2 FQGNSA. CDR3 length: 14 amino acids. As DNA, the CDR3 is TGTGCCAGCAACGGCGTGGGCAGATACAATGAGCAGTTCTTC. Its translation is CASNGVGRYNEQFF.

This chain connects TRBV12-3 or TRBV12-4 to TRBJ2-2, with TRBD1 identical over 9 bases. The CDR3 has 16 amino acids. After removal of 5 bases from V and 0 bases from J, the junction contained 4 bases not matched to a gene. The CDR3 loop is CASSPRDRANTGELFF. The CDR3 DNA reads TGTGCCAGCAGTCCTAGGGACAGGGCGAACACCGGGGAGCTGTTTTTT.

The table lists this clonotype with a few counts. The chain combines TRBV20-1 with TRBJ1-1; D is ambiguous. Germline CDR1 and CDR2: DFQATT and SNEGSKA (reference sequence). This CDR3 has 13 amino acids. V was clipped by 6 bases and J by 6 bases, with 17 bases between them. CDR3 DNA: TGCAGTGCCCCTCAGGAGGCGAGGGCTGAAGCTTTCTTT. Its protein is CSAPQEARAEAFF.

This clonotype was picked up a small number of times. V and J are TRBV6-6 and TRBJ2-6, with D unclear. V was clipped by 5 bases and J by 1 base, with 9 bases between them. CDR1 is MNHNY and CDR2 is SVGAGI in the germline V gene (reference sequence). The CDR3 loop spans 15 amino acids. This CDR3 is CASSPISSGANVLTF. CDR3 bases: TGTGCCAGCAGTCCAATATCTTCTGGGGCCAACGTCCTGACTTTC.

This chain uses TRBV4-3 with TRBJ1-5, with D possibly TRBD1 on 5 matching bases. Germline CDR1 and CDR2: LGHNA and YSLEER. Trimming stripped 4 bases from V and 5 bases from J, with 15 bases between. The CDR3 contains 15 residues. CDR3 protein: CASSPDQGIDQPQHF. CDR3 nucleotide sequence: TGCGCCAGCAGCCCCGACCAGGGAATCGATCAGCCCCAGCATTTT.

Written as DNA, the CDR3 is TGCAGCGTTGGGGTCGACGAGCAGTACTTC. Its translation is CSVGVDEQYF. V usage is TRBV29-1 and J usage is TRBJ2-7; D is uncertain. CDR3 length equals 10 residues. Trimming left V 4 bases short and J 5 bases short, with 6 bases between. The V gene's germline CDR1 is SQVTM and CDR2 ANQGSEA.

As for this clonotype: This clone may be a read error of a much larger clone one base away. The CDR3 region is CVSSLHYGYTF. For the CDR3, the DNA is TGTGTCAGCAGCCTCCACTATGGCTACACCTTC. V usage is TRBV27 and J usage is TRBJ1-2; D is unresolved. Germline values: CDR1 MNHEY, CDR2 SMNVEV (reference sequence). The CDR3 totals 11 residues.

V usage is TRBV7-2 and J usage is TRBJ2-5; 7 nucleotides line up with TRBD1. The J call may be mistaken, given a closer DNA end match to TRBJ2-1. The CDR3 loop spans 15 amino acids. Germline assignment: CDR1 SGHTA and CDR2 FQGNSA. The CDR3 DNA reads TGTGCCAGCAGCACCCGGACAGGAGCACAAGAGACCCAGTTCTTC. It codes for CASSTRTGAQETQFF.

J is TRBJ2-3 and V is TRBV7-9; D is ambiguous. V dropped 5 bases and J dropped 1 base, with 13 bases sitting between them. This CDR3 contains 15 residues. CDR1 and CDR2 (germline): SEHNR, FQNEAQ (reference sequence). The CDR3 nucleotides are TGTGCCAGCAGCCTAGTGTCTCCCCGCACAGATACGCAGTATTTT. Amino acids: CASSLVSPRTDTQYF.

This clonotype was seen only a few times. The chain recombines TRBV4-1 with TRBJ1-3; D perhaps matches TRBD1 (6 bases). V lost 4 bases and J 0 bases, leaving 10 bases between the germline ends. Germline V lookup: CDR1 MGHRA, CDR2 YSYEKL. This CDR3 is built from 15 residues. For the CDR3, the DNA is TGCGCCAGCAGCCCGGACAGCGCCTCTGGAAACACCATATATTTT. This translates into CASSPDSASGNTIYF.